The clone carrying this T cell receptor (beta chain) has more than one count but fewer than ten. The antigen remains undetermined. This sample was included in a study of T-cell memory formation after mild COVID-19. Study-wide context: Largely, TCR clusters stayed within a single donor.

Regarding the study as a whole: The appearance of some responding clones in pre-infection memory suggested that cross-reactive memory joined.

Researchers used 5'RACE with constant-segment primers to make TCR alpha and TCR beta cDNA libraries that carry sample barcodes and UMIs. MiXCR, applied by TCRdb to the 5' RACE reads, yields one record per CDR3 protein. The data hold 170,000 or so distinct CDR3 sequences, with about a fifth observed a single time. The clonotype comes from an adult woman who had mild COVID-19 (a few samples of this study predate the infection). Cell type and time point are not known. The sample was PBMCs or a T cell subset sorted from them (not recorded which).

DNA of the CDR3: TGTGCCAGCGCTGTGGGCTACGAGCAGTACTTC. The encoded protein is CASAVGYEQYF. The chain is built from TRBV6-5 and TRBJ2-7; D call uncertain. V lost 8 bases and J 3 bases, leaving 8 bases between the germline ends. This CDR3 has 11 residues. From germline, CDR1 is MNHEY and CDR2 SVGAGI.